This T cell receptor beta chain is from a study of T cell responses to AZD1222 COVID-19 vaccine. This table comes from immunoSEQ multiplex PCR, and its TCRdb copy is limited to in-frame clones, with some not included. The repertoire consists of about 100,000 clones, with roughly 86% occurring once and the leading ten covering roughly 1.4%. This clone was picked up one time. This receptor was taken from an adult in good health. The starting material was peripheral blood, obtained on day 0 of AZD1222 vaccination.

The CDR3 sequence: CASSFDGTSPYEQYF. The CDR3 nucleotides read TGTGCCAGCAGCTTCGATGGGACTAGCCCCTACGAGCAGTACTTC. V is TRBV7-2 and J is TRBJ2-7; 9 positions agree with TRBD2. Germline V gene lookup returns CDR1 SGHTA and CDR2 FQGNSA. CDR3 length: 15 residues. V shed 3 bases, J shed 2 bases, and the junction held 5 bases outside the gene matches.